Sequencing of this TCR beta chain was carried out in a study of blood T cells in healthy people across ages. Regarding this clonotype: The antigen remains undetermined.

Germline V gene lookup returns CDR1 SGHDN and CDR2 FVKESK. The CDR3 totals 15 residues. The germline V and J ends were trimmed by 4 bases and 4 bases, with 16 bases remaining between them. Study-wide findings and caveats: For the donors, CMV status was unknown and possibly confounded expanded clonotype changes. Naive T cell percentage and TCR beta diversity correlated strongly. From one million sequenced T cells, diversity estimates were lower bounds.

Individuals who donated were healthy Caucasians from Russia aged about 6 to 100. With a J-beta primer mix and a sample-barcoded 5' primer, a second PCR ran about 7 to 12 cycles. MiXCR, run by TCRdb on the 5' RACE reads, gives a single entry per CDR3 protein. The table shows some 710,000 distinct CDR3 sequences, with over 20% occurring only once. The clonotype comes from a man between 65 and 85 years old in good health. The chain combines TRBV14 with TRBJ1-1; maybe TRBD1 (6 bases). Sequencing used blood. CDR3 nucleotide sequence: TGTGCCAGCAGCCGCACGGGGGCTGGAAGCACTGAAGCTTTCTTT. It translates to CASSRTGAGSTEAFF.